Shown below are 13 T cell receptor beta chains from a single sample sequenced in a study of blood T cell repertoires in COVID-19. TCRdb's copy holds only in-frame clones and misses some; the assay was immunoSEQ multiplex PCR. Here the sample spans about 100,000 clones, around 87% being singletons. The sequenced sample was peripheral blood. These receptors were collected from a man in his fifties with active or convalescent COVID-19.

This sequence joins TRBV6-2 or TRBV6-3 and TRBJ2-3, with D possibly being TRBD2 (6 bases). V lost 2 bases and J lost 4, with 19 bases in between. Germline V CDR1 and CDR2: MNHEY, SVGEGT. The CDR3 is 17 amino acids. The CDR3 sequence: CASSYTTRFGSSDTQYF. The CDR3 nucleotides are TGTGCCAGCAGTTACACGACTAGGTTTGGATCGTCAGATACGCAGTATTTT.

The V call is TRBV18, the J call TRBJ1-2; TRBD1 agrees at 12 bases. Germline loops: CDR1 KGHSH, CDR2 LQKENI. Losses at the gene ends were 4 bases for V and 2 bases for J; bases not matched to a gene: 8. This CDR3 has 17 amino acids. The CDR3 loop reads CASSHPGQGAPNYGYTF. The CDR3 DNA reads TGTGCCAGCTCACACCCGGGACAGGGGGCTCCAAACTATGGCTACACCTTC.

This chain links TRBV5-1 with TRBJ2-3; 9 positions match TRBD2. The length of the CDR3 is 17 residues. With 4 bases clipped from V and 0 bases from J, the junction kept 9 bases outside the gene matches. Germline-derived CDR1 and CDR2 are SGHRS and YFSETQ. CDR3 nucleotides: TGCGCCAGCAGCAAAGAACTTAGCGGGGGTAGCACAGATACGCAGTATTTT. This codes for CASSKELSGGSTDTQYF.

The chain combines TRBV7-9 with TRBJ2-5; 14 bases fit TRBD2. This CDR3 is 15 amino acids long. Germline lookup yields CDR1 SEHNR and CDR2 FQNEAQ (reference sequence). Trimming removed 10 bases from V and 4 bases from J; junction bases left unmatched: 8. CDR3 protein: CATRGTSGGIETQYF. For the CDR3, the DNA is TGTGCCACCAGGGGGACTAGCGGGGGTATAGAGACCCAGTACTTC.

V gene TRBV18 combines with J gene TRBJ2-2, with 7 bases matching TRBD1. The CDR3 has 17 residues. The germline V gene has CDR1 KGHSH and CDR2 LQKENI. The trim removed 1 base at V and 3 bases at J, leaving 8 bases unmatched. The CDR3 nucleotides are TGTGCCAGCTCACCACTATTGTCCAGGGGGTACACCGGGGAGCTGTTTTTT. It yields the protein CASSPLLSRGYTGELFF.

The J gene is TRBJ1-1, the V gene TRBV27; tentative D call: TRBD1 (6 bases). The CDR3 has 13 residues. Trimming shortened V by 6 bases and J by 3 bases, and 11 bases separated the two germline ends. Germline V gives CDR1 MNHEY, CDR2 SMNVEV (reference sequence). CDR3 sequence reads: CASRSGVDTEAFF. The CDR3 nucleotides are TGTGCCAGCAGGTCAGGGGTGGACACTGAAGCTTTCTTT.

V usage is TRBV18 and J usage is TRBJ1-5; D gene unclear. Germline assignment: CDR1 KGHSH and CDR2 LQKENI. The CDR3 contains 12 residues. Trimming removed 6 bases at V and 6 bases at J, with 9 bases between. The DNA for the CDR3 is TGTGCCAGCTCCCTTATTCCTCAGCCCCAGCATTTT. Translated: CASSLIPQPQHF. Looking up the rest from reference TRBV18 and TRBJ1-5 gives the full variable domain: NAGVMQNPRHLVRRRGQEARLRCSPMKGHSHVYWYRQLPEEGLKFMVYLQKENIIDESGMPKERFSAEFPKEGPSILRIQQVVRGDSAAYFCASSLIPQPQHFGDGTRLSIL.

V usage is TRBV6-5 and J usage is TRBJ1-6, with 8 bases lining up with TRBD1. CDR3 size: 14 residues. V was clipped by 7 bases and J by 7 bases; unmatched bases: 6. Germline CDR1 MNHEY, CDR2 SVGAGI. The CDR3 loop reads CASTEGQENSPLHF. Written as DNA, the CDR3 is TGTGCCAGCACCGAGGGACAGGAGAATTCACCCCTCCACTTT.

The genes are TRBV28 and TRBJ1-6, with 7 bases identical to TRBD1. Germline lookup yields CDR1 MDHEN and CDR2 SYDVKM. The V segment lost 8 bases and the J segment 7 bases; nucleotides outside the gene matches: 8. The CDR3 runs 14 residues. As DNA, the CDR3 is TGTGCCAGCGGAACAGGGGCTATGAATTCACCCCTCCACTTT. It codes for CASGTGAMNSPLHF.

The gene calls are TRBV28 and TRBJ2-7; a possible D gene is TRBD2 (6 bases). The V gene lost 2 bases and the J gene lost 2 bases, with 10 bases spanning the gap. Germline CDR1 and CDR2: MDHEN and SYDVKM. The CDR3 runs to 14 residues. The CDR3 reads CASSLGGDTYEQYF. The DNA of the CDR3 is TGTGCCAGCAGTTTAGGCGGGGATACCTACGAGCAGTACTTC.

V and J are TRBV7-8 and TRBJ2-1; perhaps TRBD1 as D (6 bases). CDR3 length equals 16 residues. Germline CDR1 is SGHVS and CDR2 is FQNEAQ. The V end was cut by 3 bases, the J end by 0 bases, with 12 bases between. The CDR3 DNA is TGTGCCAGCAGCTTCCTGACAGGCAGCTCCTACAATGAGCAGTTCTTC. It translates to CASSFLTGSSYNEQFF.

The rearrangement links TRBV19 to TRBJ2-5; weak D call: TRBD1 (6 bases). V lost 5 bases to trimming and J lost 5 bases, with 9 bases between them. The CDR3 has 12 amino acids. In germline, CDR1 is LNHDA, CDR2 SQIVND (reference sequence). The CDR3 DNA reads TGTGCCAGTAGTGTCGACAGGGAGACCCAGTACTTC. Residues: CASSVDRETQYF.

The J gene is TRBJ1-5, the V gene TRBV28; perhaps TRBD1 as D (6 bases). The CDR3 covers 14 residues. Germline lookup yields CDR1 MDHEN and CDR2 SYDVKM. The germline V and J ends were trimmed by 8 bases and 3 bases, with 14 bases remaining between them. The CDR3 spells CASRWGQNNQPQHF. Here the CDR3 DNA reads TGTGCCAGCCGGTGGGGGCAGAACAATCAGCCCCAGCATTTT. Variable domain in full (rest from reference TRBV28 and TRBJ1-5): DVKVTQSSRYLVKRTGEKVFLECVQDMDHENMFWYRQDPGLGLRLIYFSYDVKMKEKGDIPEGYSVSREKKERFSLILESASTNQTSMYLCASRWGQNNQPQHFGDGTRLSIL.